This TCR beta chain emerged from a study of blood T cells in healthy people across ages. Notes on the study in general: Diversity figures derived from one million T cells were judged to underestimate the true value.

A second about 7 to 12 cycle PCR used barcoded and J-beta primers. TCRdb re-called the 5' RACE reads with MiXCR, one entry per CDR3 protein. In the table there are over 1.5 million distinct CDR3 sequences, 40% to 55% of which are singletons. The sample holds a few counts of this clonotype. Its antigen is still unknown. This CDR3 has 13 amino acids. CDR1 MGHDK and CDR2 SYGVNS come from the germline V gene. Between the trimmed V and J ends, which lost 7 bases and 9 bases, there was a span of 16 bases. This chain connects TRBV25-1 to TRBJ2-1; tentatively, D is TRBD2 (7 bases). This TCR was recovered from a woman in her 40s in good health. Sequencing was done on a sample of blood. The CDR3 loop is CASTWGGLGEQFF. In DNA, the CDR3 is TGTGCCAGCACCTGGGGGGGGCTCGGTGAGCAGTTCTTC.